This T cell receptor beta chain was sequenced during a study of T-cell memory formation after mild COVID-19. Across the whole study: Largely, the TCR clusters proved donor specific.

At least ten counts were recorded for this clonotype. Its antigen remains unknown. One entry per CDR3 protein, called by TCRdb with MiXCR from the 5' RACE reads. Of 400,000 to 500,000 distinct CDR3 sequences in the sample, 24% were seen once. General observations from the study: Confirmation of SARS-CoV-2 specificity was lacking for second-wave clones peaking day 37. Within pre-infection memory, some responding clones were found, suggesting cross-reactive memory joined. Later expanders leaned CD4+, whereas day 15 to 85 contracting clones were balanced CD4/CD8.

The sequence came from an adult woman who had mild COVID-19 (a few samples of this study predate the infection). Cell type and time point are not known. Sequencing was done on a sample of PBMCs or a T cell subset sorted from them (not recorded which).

CDR3 in DNA: TGTGCCACCAGTGGGGGGACGGGACTAGCGGGGGGGCGTGGATGGACAGATACGCAGTATTTT. Translating gives CATSGGTGLAGGRGWTDTQYF. The chain has TRBV24-1 and TRBJ2-3, with 16 bases fitting TRBD2. The germline gives CDR1 KGHDR, CDR2 SFDVKD. This CDR3 comprises 21 residues. With 5 bases clipped from V and 3 bases from J, the junction kept 16 bases outside the gene matches.